The entry below describes one T cell receptor (beta chain). Germline is not matched at one junction end, which may reflect a read error. RNA totalling about 0.45 to 1 ug underwent reverse transcription with random hexamers. Each CDR3 protein gets one entry after TCRdb re-called the immunoSEQ multiplex PCR reads with MiXCR. The repertoire holds about 190,000 distinct CDR3 sequences, with just under 95% as singletons. These data are taken from a study of CD8 T cells in Susac syndrome. The CDR3 sequence is 15 residues long. Germline CDR1 reads MGHRA; CDR2 reads YSYEKL. Source material: CD8+ T cells from PBMCs. This receptor was identified in a human donor with Susac syndrome. The gene calls are TRBV4-1 and TRBJ1-2; D is perhaps TRBD1 (5 bases). Here the CDR3 reads CASSQWGGGPGGYTF. CDR3 coding DNA: TGTGCCAGCAGCCAATGGGGGGGAGGGCCAGGTGGCTACACCTTC.